The clone carrying this T cell receptor beta chain was observed a few times. The antigen is unknown. This sample is part of a study of T-cell reconstitution after alpha-beta-depleted transplantation in children. Study outcomes and limitations: The main origin of T-cell counts and diversity one year after transplant was newly produced T cells. Alpha-beta T cells present about two months after transplant were reported to originate from several hundred expanded graft clones. Day-60 TCRbeta diversity that was high in some patients was derived from surviving recipient T cells and thymic progenitors.

For TCRbeta, the library was prepared with unique molecular identifiers. TCRdb reprocessed the PCR reads via MiXCR and lists one record per CDR3 protein. The table records 450,000 to 600,000 distinct CDR3 sequences, under 12% of them present only once. In germline, CDR1 is LNHDA, CDR2 SQIVND (reference sequence). V dropped 2 bases and J dropped 7 bases, with 12 bases sitting between them. The CDR3 spans 14 residues. The TCR comes from a child under 10 years old with inherited bone marrow failure, due to receive a stem cell transplant. The sequencing here drew on PBMCs, taken before TCRalphabeta/CD19-depleted stem cell transplant. The chain joins TRBV19 to TRBJ1-5; unclear D gene. CDR3: CASSISGGGQPQHF. The CDR3 DNA reads TGTGCCAGTAGTATATCTGGAGGAGGGCAGCCCCAGCATTTT.